A selection of T cell receptor beta chains follows, all from one sample in a study of blood T cell repertoires in COVID-19. Sequencing used immunoSEQ multiplex PCR; TCRdb keeps in-frame clones, though not all of them. The profile shows about 200,000 clones, roughly 80% of them singletons. Sequenced material: PBMCs or T cells enriched from blood (not recorded which). These receptors all stem from a man aged 40-55 years who had recovered from COVID-19. CDR3s leave out the opening cysteine and the closing phenylalanine or tryptophan.

J gene: TRBJ1-3
CDR3 length: 15
V gene: TRBV21-1
CDR3 protein: ASSEGRGTGKRNTIY

J gene: TRBJ1-1
CDR3 length: 11
V gene: TRBV3-1/TRBV3-2
CDR3 protein: ASSQRPNSEAF

J gene: TRBJ1-3
CDR3 length: 14
V gene: TRBV7-6
CDR3 protein: ASSLAGGSSGNTIY

J gene: TRBJ1-6
CDR3 length: 12
V gene: TRBV4-1
CDR3 protein: ASSQDGGDSPLH

J gene: TRBJ2-7
CDR3 length: 11
V gene: TRBV24-1
CDR3 protein: ATSALGGYEQY

J gene: TRBJ1-4
CDR3 length: 12
V gene: TRBV4-3
CDR3 protein: ASSQGQTNEKLF

J gene: TRBJ2-3
CDR3 length: 13
V gene: TRBV7-2
CDR3 protein: ASSPGVGNTDTQY

J gene: TRBJ1-1
CDR3 length: 13
V gene: TRBV19
CDR3 protein: ASLRPGQSNTEAF

J gene: TRBJ1-6
CDR3 length: 13
V gene: TRBV6-1
CDR3 protein: ASSERRQGYSPLH

J gene: TRBJ1-6
CDR3 length: 12
V gene: TRBV7-3
CDR3 protein: ASSLPGENSPLH

J gene: TRBJ1-2
CDR3 length: 13
V gene: TRBV7-9
CDR3 protein: ASSHLGTGVNGYT

J gene: TRBJ1-3
CDR3 length: 14
V gene: TRBV6-1
CDR3 protein: ASSEASGGSGNTIY